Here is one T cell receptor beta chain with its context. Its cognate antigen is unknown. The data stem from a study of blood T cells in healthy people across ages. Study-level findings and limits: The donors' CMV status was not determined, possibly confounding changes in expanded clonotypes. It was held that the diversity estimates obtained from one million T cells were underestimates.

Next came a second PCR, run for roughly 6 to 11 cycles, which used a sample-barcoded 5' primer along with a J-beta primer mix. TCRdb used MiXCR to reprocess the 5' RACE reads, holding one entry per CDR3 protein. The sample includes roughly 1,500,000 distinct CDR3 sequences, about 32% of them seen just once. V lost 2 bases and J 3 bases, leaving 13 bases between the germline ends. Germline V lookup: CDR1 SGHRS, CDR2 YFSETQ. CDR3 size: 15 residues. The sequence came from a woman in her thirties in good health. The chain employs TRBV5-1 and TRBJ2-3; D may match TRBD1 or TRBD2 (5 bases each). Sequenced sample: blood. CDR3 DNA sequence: TGCGCCAGCAGCTTCCTAGTGGGGGAAACAGATACGCAGTATTTT. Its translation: CASSFLVGETDTQYF.